The present TCR beta chain was sequenced within a study of post-analysis software for immune sequencing data. Per the germline V gene, CDR1 is SGHTA and CDR2 is FQGNSA. Trimming cost V 5 bases and J 0 bases; bases outside gene matches: 9. The CDR3 has 19 amino acids. Presence of unique molecular identifiers characterized the TCR beta cDNA libraries. Some 500,000 cDNA molecules were recovered from an input of about 0.9 to 10 million T cells. One entry per CDR3 protein results from TCRdb running MiXCR on the PCR reads. The table includes roughly 700,000 distinct CDR3 sequences, roughly 27% detected once. Broader study findings: TRBV5-6, TRBV5-1 and TRBV20-1 were among five TRBV segments more frequent in patients than controls. With F measure, samples from one preparation batch clustered together strongly.

Regarding this clonotype: Its antigen remains unknown.

This receptor was taken from a girl under 18 with multiple sclerosis. The chain links TRBV7-2 to TRBJ2-3; 15 nucleotides line up with TRBD2. Sequencing was done on a sample of blood. The chain's CDR3 is CASSPGLAGGLWSTDTQYF. The CDR3 nucleotides read TGTGCCAGCAGCCCGGGACTAGCGGGGGGTCTCTGGAGCACAGATACGCAGTATTTT.